These 2 T cell receptor beta chains originate from one sample sequenced in a study of CD4+ T cells in melanoma. Assay used: immunoSEQ multiplex PCR; TCRdb lists only in-frame clones, some missing. The table lists roughly 3,800 clones, around 62% of them singletons. Sequencing used cells from a culture (not recorded whether cultured in vitro). All receptors derive from a human donor with melanoma.

The chain has TRBV28 and TRBJ2-3; tentatively, D is TRBD2 (5 bases). Germline V gene lookup returns CDR1 MDHEN and CDR2 SYDVKM. V lost 10 bases to trimming and J lost 2 bases, with 7 bases between them. The CDR3 runs 11 residues. The CDR3 nucleotides are TGTGCCACGGGATTCACAGATACGCAGTATTTT. The encoded protein is CATGFTDTQYF.

The chain employs TRBV19 and TRBJ1-1; 7 bases line up with TRBD1. The CDR3 is 15 amino acids. The ends lost 0 bases at V and 4 bases at J; junction bases unmatched: 5. Looked up from germline, CDR1 is LNHDA and CDR2 is SQIVND (reference sequence). This chain's CDR3 is CASSIDDRDSTEAFF. The CDR3 coding sequence is TGTGCCAGTAGTATAGATGACAGGGATTCCACTGAAGCTTTCTTT.